This TCR beta chain came from a study of PD-L1 blockade in urothelial cancer. Whole-study context: Every 3 weeks, patients received intravenous atezolizumab 1,200 mg, beginning 2014. The analyses of blood took place 3 weeks (second dose) and 6 weeks after treatment start. Specimens of blood held a median count of approximately 150,000 T cells.

Losses at the gene ends were 2 bases for V and 7 bases for J; bases not matched to a gene: 6. The CDR3 covers 16 residues. Looked up from germline, CDR1 is SNHLY and CDR2 is FYNNEI. Described time point: peripheral blood 6 weeks after treatment start. Sequencing used immunoSEQ multiplex PCR; TCRdb keeps in-frame clones, though not all of them. Of about 90,000 clones in the sample, roughly 80% were seen once. The sequence was collected from a man aged 70-80 years with urothelial cancer. The V call is TRBV2, the J call TRBJ2-1; 12 positions match TRBD2. The material sequenced was PBMCs, taken around atezolizumab (anti-PD-L1) treatment. The CDR3 sequence: CASSERTSGTRNEQFF. The CDR3 nucleotides are TGTGCCAGCAGTGAACGGACTAGCGGGACGAGGAATGAGCAGTTCTTC. The full variable domain, with the rest looked up from reference TRBV2 and TRBJ2-1, is EPEVTQTPSHQVTQMGQEVILRCVPISNHLYFYWYRQILGQKVEFLVSFYNNEISEKSEIFDDQFSVERPDGSNFTLKIRSTKLEDSAMYFCASSERTSGTRNEQFFGPGTRLTVL.